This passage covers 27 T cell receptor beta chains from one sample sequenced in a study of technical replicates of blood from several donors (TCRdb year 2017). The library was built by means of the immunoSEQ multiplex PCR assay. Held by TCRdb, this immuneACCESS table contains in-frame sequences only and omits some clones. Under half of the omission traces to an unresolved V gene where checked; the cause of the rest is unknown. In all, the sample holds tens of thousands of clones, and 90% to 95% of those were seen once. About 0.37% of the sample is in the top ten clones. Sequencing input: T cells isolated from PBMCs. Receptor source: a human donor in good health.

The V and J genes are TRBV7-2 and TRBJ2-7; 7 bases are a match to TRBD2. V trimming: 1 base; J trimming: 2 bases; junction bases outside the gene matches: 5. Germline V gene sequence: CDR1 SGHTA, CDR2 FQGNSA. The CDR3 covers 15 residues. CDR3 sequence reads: CASSLGPGTTYEQYF. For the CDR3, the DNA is TGTGCCAGCAGCTTAGGTCCCGGGACTACCTACGAGCAGTACTTC. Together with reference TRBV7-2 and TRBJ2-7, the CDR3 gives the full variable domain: GAGVSQSPSNKVTEKGKDVELRCDPISGHTALYWYRQSLGQGLEFLIYFQGNSAPDKSGLPSDRFSAERTGGSVSTLTIQRTQQEDSAVYLCASSLGPGTTYEQYFGPGTRLTVT.

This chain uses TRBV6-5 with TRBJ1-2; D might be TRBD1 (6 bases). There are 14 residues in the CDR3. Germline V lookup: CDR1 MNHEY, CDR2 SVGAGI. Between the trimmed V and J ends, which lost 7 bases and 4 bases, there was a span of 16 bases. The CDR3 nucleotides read TGTGCCAGCACCCAAGGCAGGGGCACCTATGGCTACACCTTC. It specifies CASTQGRGTYGYTF.

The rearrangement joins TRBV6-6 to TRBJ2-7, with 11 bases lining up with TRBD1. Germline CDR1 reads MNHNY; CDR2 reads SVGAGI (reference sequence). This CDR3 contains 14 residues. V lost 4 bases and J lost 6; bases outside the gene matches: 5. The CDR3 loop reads CASSSGQGVGEQYF. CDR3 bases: TGTGCCAGCAGTTCGGGACAGGGGGTTGGCGAGCAGTACTTC.

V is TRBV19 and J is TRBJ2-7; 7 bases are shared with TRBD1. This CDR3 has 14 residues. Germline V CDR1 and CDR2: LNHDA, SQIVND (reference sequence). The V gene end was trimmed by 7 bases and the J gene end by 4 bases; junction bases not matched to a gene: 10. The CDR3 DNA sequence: TGTGCCAGTAACCCCGGGACAGTTCAATACGAGCAGTACTTC. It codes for CASNPGTVQYEQYF.

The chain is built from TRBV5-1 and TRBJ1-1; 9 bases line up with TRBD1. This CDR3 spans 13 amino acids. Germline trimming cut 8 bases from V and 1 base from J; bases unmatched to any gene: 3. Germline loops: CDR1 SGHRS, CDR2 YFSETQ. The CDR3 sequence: CASRTGENTEAFF. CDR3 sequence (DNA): TGCGCCAGTAGGACAGGGGAGAACACTGAAGCTTTCTTT.

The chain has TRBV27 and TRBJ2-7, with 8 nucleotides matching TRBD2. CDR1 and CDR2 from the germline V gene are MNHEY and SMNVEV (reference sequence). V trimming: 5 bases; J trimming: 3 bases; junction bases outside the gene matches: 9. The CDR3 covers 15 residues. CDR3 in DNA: TGTGCCAGCAGTCTGTCATTAGCGGGAAACTACGAGCAGTACTTC. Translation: CASSLSLAGNYEQYF.

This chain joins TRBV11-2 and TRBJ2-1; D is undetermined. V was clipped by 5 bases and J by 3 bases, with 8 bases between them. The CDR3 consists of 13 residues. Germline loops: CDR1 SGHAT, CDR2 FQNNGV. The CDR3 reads CASSLTLYNEQFF. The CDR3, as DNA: TGTGCCAGCAGCCTGACACTCTACAATGAGCAGTTCTTC.

The CDR3 loop reads CASSLAGSGTEAFF. The CDR3 coding sequence is TGTGCCAGCAGTTTGGCAGGGTCGGGCACTGAAGCTTTCTTT. The gene calls are TRBV27 and TRBJ1-1; TRBD1 might be the D (5 bases). Germline V gene lookup returns CDR1 MNHEY and CDR2 SMNVEV (reference sequence). The CDR3 runs 14 residues. Trimming pared 3 bases from V and 4 bases from J, leaving 12 bases between.

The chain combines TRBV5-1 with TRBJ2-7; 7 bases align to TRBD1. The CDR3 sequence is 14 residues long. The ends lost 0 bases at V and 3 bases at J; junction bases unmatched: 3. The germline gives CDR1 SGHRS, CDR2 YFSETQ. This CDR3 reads CASSLAWTGYEQYF. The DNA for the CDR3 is TGCGCCAGCAGCTTGGCCTGGACAGGCTACGAGCAGTACTTC.

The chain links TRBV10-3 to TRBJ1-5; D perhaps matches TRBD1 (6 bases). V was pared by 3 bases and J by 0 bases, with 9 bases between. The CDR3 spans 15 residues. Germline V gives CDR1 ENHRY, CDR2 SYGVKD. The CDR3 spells CAISDRGVSNQPQHF. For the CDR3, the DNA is TGTGCCATCAGTGACAGGGGAGTTAGCAATCAGCCCCAGCATTTT.

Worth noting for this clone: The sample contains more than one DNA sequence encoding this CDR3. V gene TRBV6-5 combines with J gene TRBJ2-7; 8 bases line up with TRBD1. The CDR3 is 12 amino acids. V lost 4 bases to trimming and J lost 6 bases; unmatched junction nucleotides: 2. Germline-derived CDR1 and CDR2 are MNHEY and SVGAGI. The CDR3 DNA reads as TGTGCCAGCAGTTCTACAGGGGGCGAGCAGTACTTC. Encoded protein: CASSSTGGEQYF.

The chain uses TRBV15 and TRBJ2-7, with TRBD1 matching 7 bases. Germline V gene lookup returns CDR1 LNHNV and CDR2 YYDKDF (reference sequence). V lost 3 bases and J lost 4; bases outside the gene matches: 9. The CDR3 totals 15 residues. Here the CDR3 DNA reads TGTGCCACCAGCAGGTTAGGGGACAGCCCTTACGAGCAGTACTTC. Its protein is CATSRLGDSPYEQYF.

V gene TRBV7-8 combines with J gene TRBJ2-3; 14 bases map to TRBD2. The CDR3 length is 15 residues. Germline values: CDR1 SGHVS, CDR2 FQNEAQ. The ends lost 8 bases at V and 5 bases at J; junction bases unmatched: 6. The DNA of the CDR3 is TGTGCCAGCTACAGACTAGCGGGAGGGGTAGATACGCAGTATTTT. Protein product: CASYRLAGGVDTQYF.

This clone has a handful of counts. CDR3 nucleotides: TGTGCCAGCAGCTTAAGTAGCGGGAGGGCCAGGGAGCAGTTCTTC. Translation: CASSLSSGRAREQFF. The chain recombines TRBV5-8 with TRBJ2-1, with TRBD2 identical over 11 bases. Germline V gives CDR1 SGHTS, CDR2 YDEGEE. V lost 2 bases, J lost 10 bases, and 8 bases stayed unmatched. This CDR3 spans 15 amino acids.

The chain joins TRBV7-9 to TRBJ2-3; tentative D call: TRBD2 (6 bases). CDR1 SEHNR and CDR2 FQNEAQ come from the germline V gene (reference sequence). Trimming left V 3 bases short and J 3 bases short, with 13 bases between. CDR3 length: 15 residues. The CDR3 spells CASSFVSGATDTQYF. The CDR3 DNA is TGTGCCAGCAGCTTTGTTAGCGGCGCGACAGATACGCAGTATTTT.

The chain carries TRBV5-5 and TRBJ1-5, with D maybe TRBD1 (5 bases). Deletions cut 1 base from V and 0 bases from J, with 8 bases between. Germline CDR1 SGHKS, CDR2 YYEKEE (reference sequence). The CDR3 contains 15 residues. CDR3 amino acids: CASSLQGYSNQPQHF. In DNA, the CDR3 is TGTGCCAGCAGCTTGCAGGGATATAGCAATCAGCCCCAGCATTTT.

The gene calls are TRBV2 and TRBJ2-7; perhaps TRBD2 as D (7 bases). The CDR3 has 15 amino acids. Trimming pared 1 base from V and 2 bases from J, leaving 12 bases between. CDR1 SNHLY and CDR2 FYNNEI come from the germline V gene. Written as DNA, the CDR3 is TGTGCCAGCAGTGAAGGAAGCGGGACAACCTACGAGCAGTACTTC. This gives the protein CASSEGSGTTYEQYF. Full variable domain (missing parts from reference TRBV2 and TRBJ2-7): EPEVTQTPSHQVTQMGQEVILRCVPISNHLYFYWYRQILGQKVEFLVSFYNNEISEKSEIFDDQFSVERPDGSNFTLKIRSTKLEDSAMYFCASSEGSGTTYEQYFGPGTRLTVT.

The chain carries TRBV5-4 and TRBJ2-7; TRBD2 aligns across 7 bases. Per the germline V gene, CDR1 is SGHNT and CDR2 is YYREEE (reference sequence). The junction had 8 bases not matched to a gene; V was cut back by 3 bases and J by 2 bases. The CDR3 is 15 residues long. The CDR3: CASSSGLGLTYEQYF. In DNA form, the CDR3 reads TGTGCCAGCAGCTCCGGCTTGGGACTAACCTACGAGCAGTACTTC.

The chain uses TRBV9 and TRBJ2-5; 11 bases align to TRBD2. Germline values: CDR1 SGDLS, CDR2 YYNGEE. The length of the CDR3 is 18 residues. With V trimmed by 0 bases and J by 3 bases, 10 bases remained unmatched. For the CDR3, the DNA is TGTGCCAGCAGCGTAGGCGGAAGGGGACTAGCGGCTGAAGAGACCCAGTACTTC. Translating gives CASSVGGRGLAAEETQYF.

CDR3 loop: CASSGFREADTEAFF. The CDR3 nucleotides read TGTGCCAGCAGTGGATTCAGGGAGGCGGACACTGAAGCTTTCTTT. The V call is TRBV25-1, the J call TRBJ1-1, with a possible D match to TRBD1 (5 bases). Germline loops: CDR1 MGHDK, CDR2 SYGVNS. This CDR3 is built from 15 residues. Trimming removed 4 bases from V and 3 bases from J, with 15 bases in between.

The CDR3 region has the DNA TGTGCCAGCAGTTTTCTAAGGCTAGCGGGAGTAGAGACCCAGTACTTC. It specifies CASSFLRLAGVETQYF. The V gene is TRBV28, the J gene TRBJ2-5; 10 bases are shared with TRBD2. V shed 3 bases, J shed 4 bases, and the junction held 8 bases outside the gene matches. The CDR3 is 16 amino acids. CDR1 MDHEN and CDR2 SYDVKM come from the germline V gene. Drawing the rest from reference TRBV28 and TRBJ2-5, the complete variable domain is DVKVTQSSRYLVKRTGEKVFLECVQDMDHENMFWYRQDPGLGLRLIYFSYDVKMKEKGDIPEGYSVSREKKERFSLILESASTNQTSMYLCASSFLRLAGVETQYFGPGTRLLVL.

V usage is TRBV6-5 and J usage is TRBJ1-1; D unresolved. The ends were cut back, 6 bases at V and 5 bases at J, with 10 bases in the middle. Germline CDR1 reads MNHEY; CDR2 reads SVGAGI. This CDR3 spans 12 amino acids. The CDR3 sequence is CASSNGATEAFF. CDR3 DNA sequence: TGTGCCAGCAGCAACGGTGCAACTGAAGCTTTCTTT.

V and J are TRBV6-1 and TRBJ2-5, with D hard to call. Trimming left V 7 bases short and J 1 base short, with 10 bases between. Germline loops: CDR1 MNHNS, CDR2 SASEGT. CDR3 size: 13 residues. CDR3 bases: TGTGCCAGCAAAGAGCCGGGCCAAGAGACCCAGTACTTC. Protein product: CASKEPGQETQYF.

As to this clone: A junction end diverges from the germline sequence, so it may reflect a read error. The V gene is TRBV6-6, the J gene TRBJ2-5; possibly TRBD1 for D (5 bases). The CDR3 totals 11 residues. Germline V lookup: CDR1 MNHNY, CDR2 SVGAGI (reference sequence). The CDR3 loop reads CASRRRAANNF. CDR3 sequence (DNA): TGTGCCAGCAGGCGCAGGGCCGCAAACAACTTC.

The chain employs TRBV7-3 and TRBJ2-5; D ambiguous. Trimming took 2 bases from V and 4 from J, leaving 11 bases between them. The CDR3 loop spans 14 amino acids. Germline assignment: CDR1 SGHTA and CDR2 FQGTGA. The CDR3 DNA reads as TGTGCCAGCAGCTTATATTTAGGAGTAGAGACCCAGTACTTC. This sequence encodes CASSLYLGVETQYF.

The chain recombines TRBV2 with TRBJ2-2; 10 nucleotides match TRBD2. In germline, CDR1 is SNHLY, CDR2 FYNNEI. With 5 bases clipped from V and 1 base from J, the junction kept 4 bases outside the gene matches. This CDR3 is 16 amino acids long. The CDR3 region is CASSIIAGGNTGELFF. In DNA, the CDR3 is TGTGCCAGCAGTATAATAGCGGGAGGGAACACCGGGGAGCTGTTTTTT.

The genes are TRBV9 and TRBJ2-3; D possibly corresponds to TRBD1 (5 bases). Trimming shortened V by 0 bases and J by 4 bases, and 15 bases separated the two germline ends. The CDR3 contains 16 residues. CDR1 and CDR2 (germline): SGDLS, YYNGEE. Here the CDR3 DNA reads TGTGCCAGCAGCGTAGGCCCCCGGCAGGGTGCAGATACGCAGTATTTT. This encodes CASSVGPRQGADTQYF. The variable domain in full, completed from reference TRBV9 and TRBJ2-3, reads DSGVTQTPKHLITATGQRVTLRCSPRSGDLSVYWYQQSLDQGLQFLIQYYNGEERAKGNILERFSAQQFPDLHSELNLSSLELGDSALYFCASSVGPRQGADTQYFGPGTRLTVL.